The clone carrying this T cell receptor (beta chain) is a singleton in its sample. The sample is drawn from a study of blood T cell repertoires in COVID-19. Overall study: Donors in the United States, Italy and Spain gave samples during acute or convalescent COVID-19. In each case, the material was cDNA or gDNA derived from T cells, B-cell-depleted T cells, or PBMCs.

The CDR3 has 14 residues. Germline CDR1 reads LNHDA; CDR2 reads SQIVND (reference sequence). The V and J ends lost 6 bases and 0 bases, in that order; junction bases with no gene match: 4. Per the authors' pipeline: Estimates of nucleated cell counts were drawn from the amplification of reference gene primers. The data were produced by immunoSEQ multiplex PCR, yet TCRdb's version contains in-frame clones alone and is incomplete. V, J and clone size derive from that table, while D and trimming were established from the DNA sequence. The sample carries approximately 40,000 clones, just under 90% recorded once. Followed longitudinally, the Seattle patients had been enrolled during active infection.

This sequence was found in a middle-aged man with COVID-19, enrolled during active disease. The chain is built from TRBV19 and TRBJ1-2; TRBD1 aligns across 7 bases. What was sequenced was peripheral blood. DNA of the CDR3: TGTGCCAGTAGGACCCAGGGGGCTAACTATGGCTACACCTTC. The encoded protein is CASRTQGANYGYTF.